The next 8 T cell receptor beta chains were all read from a single sample in a study of T cell clones after liver transplantation. Produced via immunoSEQ multiplex PCR; TCRdb's table is partial and in-frame only. Of tens of thousands of clones detected, approximately 84% appear once; the ten largest clones hold 35%. The source material was CD8+ T cells from blood, sampled approximately 52 months after liver transplant. These receptors were taken from a human patient who received a liver transplant. Some T cells may possibly be graft donor cells.

V gene TRBV29-1 combines with J gene TRBJ1-1, with D unclear. The CDR3 has 15 residues. With 5 bases removed from V and 1 base from J, the gap between germline ends came to 17 bases. The germline CDR1 and CDR2 sequences are SQVTM and ANQGSEA. CDR3 bases: TGCAGCGTTTTCGCCTTGGGAGGCGGGAACACTGAAGCTTTCTTT. It codes for CSVFALGGGNTEAFF. Together with reference TRBV29-1 and TRBJ1-1, the CDR3 gives the full variable domain: SAVISQKPSRDICQRGTSLTIQCQVDSQVTMMFWYRQQPGQSLTLIATANQGSEATYESGFVIDKFPISRPNLTFSTLTVSNMSPEDSSIYLCSVFALGGGNTEAFFGQGTRLTVV.

The chain joins TRBV10-3 to TRBJ1-4, with D uncertain. There are 17 residues in the CDR3. Germline-derived CDR1 and CDR2 are ENHRY and SYGVKD. The ends were cut back, 2 bases at V and 5 bases at J, with 18 bases in the middle. The CDR3 reads CAISENPAADKNEKLFF. The CDR3 DNA is TGTGCCATCAGTGAGAATCCGGCGGCAGATAAAAATGAAAAACTGTTTTTT.

The V and J genes are TRBV28 and TRBJ2-1; possible D gene TRBD1, 6 bases. Germline CDR1 MDHEN, CDR2 SYDVKM. V lost 2 bases to trimming and J lost 9 bases, with 11 bases between them. The CDR3 runs 13 residues. CDR3 in DNA: TGTGCCAGCAGTTTAGCAGGGGCCGGTGAGCAGTTCTTC. Translation: CASSLAGAGEQFF.

The V call is TRBV6-5, the J call TRBJ2-7, with 7 bases fitting TRBD1. J gave up 0 bases and V 0 bases, and 5 bases lay outside the gene matches. From germline, CDR1 is MNHEY and CDR2 SVGAGI. There are 16 residues in the CDR3. DNA for the CDR3: TGTGCCAGCAGTTACTCACTCGGGACAGTCTCCTACGAGCAGTACTTC. Translation: CASSYSLGTVSYEQYF.

This chain connects TRBV23-1 to TRBJ2-7; 7 bases line up with TRBD1. TRBV23-1 is marked as an open reading frame, function uncertain. This CDR3 comprises 13 residues. Germline trimming cut 11 bases from V and 5 bases from J; bases unmatched to any gene: 12. The CDR3 spells CASAVRGRNEQYF. CDR3 nucleotide sequence: TGCGCCTCAGCAGTAAGGGGGCGGAACGAGCAGTACTTC.

The chain uses TRBV18 and TRBJ1-2; D uncertain. The CDR3 consists of 13 residues. Germline V gene data show CDR1 as KGHSH and CDR2 as LQKENI. Trimming pared 4 bases from V and 4 bases from J, leaving 10 bases between. For the CDR3, the DNA is TGTGCCAGCTCACAGGACCGCCTCTATGGCTACACCTTC. Residues: CASSQDRLYGYTF. The full variable domain, rest sourced from reference TRBV18 and TRBJ1-2, is NAGVMQNPRHLVRRRGQEARLRCSPMKGHSHVYWYRQLPEEGLKFMVYLQKENIIDESGMPKERFSAEFPKEGPSILRIQQVVRGDSAAYFCASSQDRLYGYTFGSGTRLTVV.

The table lists this clone with a few counts. This sequence joins TRBV28 and TRBJ2-7; 9 positions agree with TRBD1. Germline V gene lookup returns CDR1 MDHEN and CDR2 SYDVKM. The CDR3 totals 15 residues. V shed 1 base and J 6 bases; nucleotides not matched to a gene: 7. CDR3 amino acids: CASSLYGTGNAEQYF. The CDR3 DNA reads as TGTGCCAGCAGTTTATACGGGACAGGGAACGCCGAGCAGTACTTC.

The CDR3 here is CASRSTRTDTQYF. CDR3 sequence (DNA): TGTGCAAGTCGCTCGACCCGCACAGATACGCAGTATTTT. This chain joins TRBV12-2 and TRBJ2-3. TRBV12-2 is recorded as a pseudogene. The CDR3 runs 13 residues.